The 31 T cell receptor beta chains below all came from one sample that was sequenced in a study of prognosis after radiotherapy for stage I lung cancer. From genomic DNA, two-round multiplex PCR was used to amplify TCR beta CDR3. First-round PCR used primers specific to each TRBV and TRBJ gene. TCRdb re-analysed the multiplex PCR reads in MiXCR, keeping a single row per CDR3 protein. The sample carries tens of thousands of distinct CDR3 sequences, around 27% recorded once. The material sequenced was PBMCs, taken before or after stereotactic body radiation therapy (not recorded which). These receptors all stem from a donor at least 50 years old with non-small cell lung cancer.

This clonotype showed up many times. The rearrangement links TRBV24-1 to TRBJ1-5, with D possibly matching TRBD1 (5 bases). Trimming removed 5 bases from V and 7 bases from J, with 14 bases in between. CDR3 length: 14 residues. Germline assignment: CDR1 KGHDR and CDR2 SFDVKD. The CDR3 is CATSVAGTAQPQHF. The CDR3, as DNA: TGTGCCACCAGTGTGGCAGGGACGGCGCAGCCCCAGCATTTT.

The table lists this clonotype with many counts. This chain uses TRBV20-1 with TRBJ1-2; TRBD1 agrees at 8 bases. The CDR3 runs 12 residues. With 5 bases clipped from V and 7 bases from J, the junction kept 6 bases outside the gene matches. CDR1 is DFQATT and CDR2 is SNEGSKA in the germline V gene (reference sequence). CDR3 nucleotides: TGCAGTGCTGCCGGACAGGGTCGTGGCTACACCTTC. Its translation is CSAAGQGRGYTF.

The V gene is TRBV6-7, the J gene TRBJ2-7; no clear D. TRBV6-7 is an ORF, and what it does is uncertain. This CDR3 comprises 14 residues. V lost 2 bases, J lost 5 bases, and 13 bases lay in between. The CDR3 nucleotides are TGTGCCAGCAGTTACGGTGAGGAGCTCAACGAGCAGTACTTC. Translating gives CASSYGEELNEQYF.

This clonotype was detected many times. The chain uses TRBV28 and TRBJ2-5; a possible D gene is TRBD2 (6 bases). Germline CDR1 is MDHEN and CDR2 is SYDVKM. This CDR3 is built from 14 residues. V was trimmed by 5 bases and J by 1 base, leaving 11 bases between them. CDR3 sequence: CASSPGGAQETQYF. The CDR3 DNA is TGTGCCAGCAGTCCTGGCGGGGCCCAAGAGACCCAGTACTTC.

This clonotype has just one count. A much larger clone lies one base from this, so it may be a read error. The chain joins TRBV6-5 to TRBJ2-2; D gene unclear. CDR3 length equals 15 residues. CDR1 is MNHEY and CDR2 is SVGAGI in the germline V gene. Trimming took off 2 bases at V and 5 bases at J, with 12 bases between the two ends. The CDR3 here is CASSYREMGTGELFF. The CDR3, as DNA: TGTGCCAGCAGTTACAGGGAAATGGGTACCGGGGAGCTGTTTTTT.

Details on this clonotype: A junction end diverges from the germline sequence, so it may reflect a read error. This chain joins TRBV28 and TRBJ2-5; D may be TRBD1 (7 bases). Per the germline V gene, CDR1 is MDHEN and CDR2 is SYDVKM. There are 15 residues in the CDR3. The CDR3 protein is CASSCRQGTGETQYF. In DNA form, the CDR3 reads TGTGCCAGCAGTTGCAGACAGGGAACGGGGGAGACACAGTACTTC.

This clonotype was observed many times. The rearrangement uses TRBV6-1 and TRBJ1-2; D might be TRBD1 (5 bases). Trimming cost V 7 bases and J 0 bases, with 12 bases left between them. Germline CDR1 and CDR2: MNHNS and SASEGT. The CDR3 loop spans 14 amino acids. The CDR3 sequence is CASTTGVANYGYTF. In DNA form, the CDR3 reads TGTGCCAGCACTACAGGAGTTGCTAACTATGGCTACACCTTC.

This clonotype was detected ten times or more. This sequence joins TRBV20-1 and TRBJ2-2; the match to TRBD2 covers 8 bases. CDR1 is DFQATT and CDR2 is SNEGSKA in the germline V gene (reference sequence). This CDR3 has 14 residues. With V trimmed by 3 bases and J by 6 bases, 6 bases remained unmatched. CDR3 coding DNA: TGCAGTGCTAGTCCTCCGGGGGGGCCCGGGGAGCTGTTTTTT. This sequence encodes CSASPPGGPGELFF.

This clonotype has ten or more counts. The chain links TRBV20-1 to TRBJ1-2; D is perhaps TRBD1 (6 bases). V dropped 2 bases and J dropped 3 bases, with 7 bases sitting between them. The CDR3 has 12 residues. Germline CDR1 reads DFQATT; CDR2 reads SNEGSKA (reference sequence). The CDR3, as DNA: TGCAGTGCTAGAAAGGGGGACTATGGCTACACCTTC. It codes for CSARKGDYGYTF.

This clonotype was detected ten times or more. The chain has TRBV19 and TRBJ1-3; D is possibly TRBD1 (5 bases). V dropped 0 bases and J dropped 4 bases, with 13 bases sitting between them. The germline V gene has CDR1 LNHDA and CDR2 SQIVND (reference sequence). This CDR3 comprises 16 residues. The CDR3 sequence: CASSIELGTSGNTIYF. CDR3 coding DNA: TGTGCCAGTAGTATAGAGTTAGGGACTTCCGGAAACACCATATATTTT.

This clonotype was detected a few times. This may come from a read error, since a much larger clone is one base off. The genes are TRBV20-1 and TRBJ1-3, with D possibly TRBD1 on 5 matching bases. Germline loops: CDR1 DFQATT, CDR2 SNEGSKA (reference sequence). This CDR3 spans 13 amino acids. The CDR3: CSASRGRGNTTYF. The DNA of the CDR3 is TGCAGTGCTAGTCGGGGCCGGGGAAACACCACATATTTT.

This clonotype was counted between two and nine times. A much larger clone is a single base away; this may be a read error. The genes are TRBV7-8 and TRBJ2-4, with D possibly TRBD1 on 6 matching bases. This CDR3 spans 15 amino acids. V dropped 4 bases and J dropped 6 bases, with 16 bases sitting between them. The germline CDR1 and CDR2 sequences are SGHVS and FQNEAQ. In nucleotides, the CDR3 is TGTGCCAGCAGCTCACTTCCGACAGGCGCAAACATTCAGTACTTC. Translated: CASSSLPTGANIQYF.

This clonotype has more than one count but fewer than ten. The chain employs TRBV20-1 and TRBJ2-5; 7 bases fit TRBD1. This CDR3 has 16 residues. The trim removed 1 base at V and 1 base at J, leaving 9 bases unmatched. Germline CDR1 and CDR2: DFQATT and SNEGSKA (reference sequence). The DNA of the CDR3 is TGCAGTGCTAGAGGACAGGGTGGGGATTTCCAAGAGACCCAGTACTTC. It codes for CSARGQGGDFQETQYF.

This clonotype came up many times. The CDR3 here is CASSYGTGLATNEKLFF. The CDR3 DNA reads as TGTGCCAGCAGCTATGGGACAGGACTTGCAACTAATGAAAAACTGTTTTTT. The chain carries TRBV3-1 and TRBJ1-4, with 8 bases identical to TRBD1. The CDR3 extends over 17 amino acids. With V trimmed by 5 bases and J by 0 bases, 8 bases remained unmatched. Looked up from germline, CDR1 is LGHDT and CDR2 is YNNKEL (reference sequence).

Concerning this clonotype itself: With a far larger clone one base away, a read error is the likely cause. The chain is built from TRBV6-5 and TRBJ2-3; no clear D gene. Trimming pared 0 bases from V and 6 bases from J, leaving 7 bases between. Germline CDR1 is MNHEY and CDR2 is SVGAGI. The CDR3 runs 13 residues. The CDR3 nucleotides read TGTGCCAGCAGTTACTCGATTCAGGATACGCAGTATTTT. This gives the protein CASSYSIQDTQYF.

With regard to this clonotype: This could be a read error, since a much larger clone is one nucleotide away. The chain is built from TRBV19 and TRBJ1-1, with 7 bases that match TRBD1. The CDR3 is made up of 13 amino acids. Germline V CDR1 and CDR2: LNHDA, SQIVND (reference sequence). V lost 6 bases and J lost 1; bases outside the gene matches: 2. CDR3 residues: CASRDRANTEAFF. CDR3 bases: TGTGCCAGTAGAGACAGGGCGAACACTGAAGCTTTCTTT.

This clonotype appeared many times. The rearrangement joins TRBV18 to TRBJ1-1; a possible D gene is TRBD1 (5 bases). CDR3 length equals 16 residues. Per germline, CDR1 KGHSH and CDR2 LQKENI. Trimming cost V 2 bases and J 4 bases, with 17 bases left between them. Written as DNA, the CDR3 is TGTGCCAGCTCACCATCGGTCGTGAGGGGTTTCACTGAAGCTTTCTTT. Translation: CASSPSVVRGFTEAFF.

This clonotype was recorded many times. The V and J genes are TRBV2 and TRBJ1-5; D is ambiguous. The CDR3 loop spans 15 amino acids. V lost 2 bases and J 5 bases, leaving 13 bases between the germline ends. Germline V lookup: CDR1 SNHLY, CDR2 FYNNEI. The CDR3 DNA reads TGTGCCAGCAGTGAACGGCTAGGAGATTATCAGCCCCAGCATTTT. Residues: CASSERLGDYQPQHF.

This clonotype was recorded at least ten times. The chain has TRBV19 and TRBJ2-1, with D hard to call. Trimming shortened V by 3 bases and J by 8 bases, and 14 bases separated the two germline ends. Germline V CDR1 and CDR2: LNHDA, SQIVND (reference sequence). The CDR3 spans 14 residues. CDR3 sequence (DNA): TGTGCCAGTAGTATGATACAGAGTTCCCATGAGCAGTTCTTC. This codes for CASSMIQSSHEQFF. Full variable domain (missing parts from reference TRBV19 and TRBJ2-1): DGGITQSPKYLFRKEGQNVTLSCEQNLNHDAMYWYRQDPGQGLRLIYYSQIVNDFQKGDIAEGYSVSREKKESFPLTVTSAQKNPTAFYLCASSMIQSSHEQFFGPGTRLTVL.

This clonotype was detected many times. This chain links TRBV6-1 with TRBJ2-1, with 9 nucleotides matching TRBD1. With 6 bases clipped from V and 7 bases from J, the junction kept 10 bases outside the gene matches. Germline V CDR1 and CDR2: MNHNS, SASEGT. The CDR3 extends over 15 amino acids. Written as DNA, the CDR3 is TGTGCCAGCAGGGGCGCGGACAGGGGTTGGAATGAGCAGTTCTTC. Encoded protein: CASRGADRGWNEQFF.

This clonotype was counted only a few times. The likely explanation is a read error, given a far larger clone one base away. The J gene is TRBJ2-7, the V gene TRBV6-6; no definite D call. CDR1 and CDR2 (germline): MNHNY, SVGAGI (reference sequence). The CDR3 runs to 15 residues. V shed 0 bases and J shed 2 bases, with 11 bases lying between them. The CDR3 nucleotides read TGTGCCAGCAGTTACTCGGGCAGGCGGACCTACGAGCAGTACTTC. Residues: CASSYSGRRTYEQYF.

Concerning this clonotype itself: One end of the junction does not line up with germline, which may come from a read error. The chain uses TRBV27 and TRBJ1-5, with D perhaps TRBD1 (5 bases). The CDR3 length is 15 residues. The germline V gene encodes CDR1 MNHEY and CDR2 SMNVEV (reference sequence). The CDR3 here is CAGSYLGGGNQPQHF. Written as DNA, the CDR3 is TGTGCCGGCAGTTACCTCGGGGGTGGCAATCAGCCCCAGCATTTT.

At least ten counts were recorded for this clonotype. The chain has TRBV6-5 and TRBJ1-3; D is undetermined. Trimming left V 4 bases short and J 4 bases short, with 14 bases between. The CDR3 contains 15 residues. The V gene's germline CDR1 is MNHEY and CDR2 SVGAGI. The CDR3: CASSLSRSRGNTIYF. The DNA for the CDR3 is TGTGCCAGCAGTTTGAGCCGAAGCAGGGGAAACACCATATATTTT.

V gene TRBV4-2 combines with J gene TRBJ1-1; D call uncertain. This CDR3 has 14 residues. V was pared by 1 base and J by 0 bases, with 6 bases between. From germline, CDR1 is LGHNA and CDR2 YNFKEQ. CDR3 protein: CASSQGLVNTEAFF. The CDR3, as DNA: TGTGCCAGCAGCCAAGGGCTGGTGAACACTGAAGCTTTCTTT.

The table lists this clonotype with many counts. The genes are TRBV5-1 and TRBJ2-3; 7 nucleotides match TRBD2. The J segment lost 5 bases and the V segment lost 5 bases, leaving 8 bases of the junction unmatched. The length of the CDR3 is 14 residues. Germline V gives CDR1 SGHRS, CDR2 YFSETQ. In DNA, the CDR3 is TGCGCCAGCAGGGTGGGGCGGGAGCGAGATACGCAGTATTTT. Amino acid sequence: CASRVGRERDTQYF.

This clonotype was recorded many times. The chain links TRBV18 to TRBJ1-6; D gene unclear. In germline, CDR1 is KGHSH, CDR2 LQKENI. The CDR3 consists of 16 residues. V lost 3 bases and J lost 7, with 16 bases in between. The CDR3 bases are TGTGCCAGCTCACCCCCCGGCAGAACCGACAATTCACCCCTCCACTTT. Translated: CASSPPGRTDNSPLHF.

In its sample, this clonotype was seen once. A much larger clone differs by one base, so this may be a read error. In nucleotides, the CDR3 is TGTGCCGGCAGCCCACTGGTCTCTGGAAACACCATATATTTT. Protein sequence: CAGSPLVSGNTIYF. J is TRBJ1-3 and V is TRBV9; the D is unclear. CDR1 and CDR2 from the germline V gene are SGDLS and YYNGEE. The CDR3 has 14 amino acids.

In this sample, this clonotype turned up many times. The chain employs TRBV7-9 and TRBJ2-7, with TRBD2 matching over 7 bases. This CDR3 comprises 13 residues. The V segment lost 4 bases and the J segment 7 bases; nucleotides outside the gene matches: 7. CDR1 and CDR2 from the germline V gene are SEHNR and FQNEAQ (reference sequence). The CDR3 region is CASSWGGFEEQYF. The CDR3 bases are TGTGCCAGCAGCTGGGGAGGGTTTGAAGAGCAGTACTTC.

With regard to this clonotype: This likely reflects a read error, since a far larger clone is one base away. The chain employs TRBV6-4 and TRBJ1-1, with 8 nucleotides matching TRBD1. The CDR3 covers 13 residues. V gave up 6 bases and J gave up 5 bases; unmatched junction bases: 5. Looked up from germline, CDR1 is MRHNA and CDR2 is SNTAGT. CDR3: CASRAQGVTEAFF. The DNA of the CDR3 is TGTGCCAGCAGAGCACAGGGGGTGACTGAAGCTTTCTTT.

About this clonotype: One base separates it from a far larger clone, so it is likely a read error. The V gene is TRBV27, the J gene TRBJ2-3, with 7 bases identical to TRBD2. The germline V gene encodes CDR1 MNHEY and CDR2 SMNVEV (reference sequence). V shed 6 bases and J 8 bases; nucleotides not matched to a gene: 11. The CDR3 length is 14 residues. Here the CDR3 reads CASSVGLPGGTQYF. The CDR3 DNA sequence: TGTGCCAGCAGCGTAGGGTTGCCGGGGGGTACGCAGTATTTT.

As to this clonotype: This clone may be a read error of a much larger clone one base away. CDR3 sequence reads: CASRGGGAWGREQYF. CDR3 bases: TGTGCCAGCAGGGGCGGGGGAGCGTGGGGGCGTGAGCAGTACTTC. The chain carries TRBV12-3 or TRBV12-4 and TRBJ2-7, with a tentative D call TRBD2 (7 bases). The CDR3 spans 15 residues. Trimming took 6 bases from V and 7 from J, leaving 22 bases between them.